The 2 T cell receptor beta chains reported below all come from one sample, sequenced in a study of T cells after yellow fever vaccination. A single record per CDR3 protein comes from TCRdb applying MiXCR to the 5' RACE reads. The sample holds about 22,000 distinct CDR3 sequences, 5.2% seen once. Sample: PBMCs, either bulk or a sorted T-cell subset (CD4+, CD8+, memory, or dextramer-sorted; not recorded which), taken roughly 45 days after the first yellow fever vaccination. The receptors originated from a man younger than 30 who received the YFV17D yellow fever vaccine.

Comments on this clonotype: Just one base apart from a much larger clone, this may be a read error. The chain couples TRBV6-1 to TRBJ1-1; D remains unclear. CDR3 length: 15 amino acids. Germline CDR1 is MNHNS and CDR2 is SASEGT. The ends were cut back, 5 bases at V and 1 base at J, with 14 bases in the middle. The CDR3: CASSTTTQSNTEAFF. CDR3 coding DNA: TGTGCCAGCAGTACAACTACACAGTCGAACACTGAAGCTTTCTTT.

The sample holds many counts of this clonotype. The J gene is TRBJ2-1, the V gene TRBV3-1; D is possibly TRBD2 (6 bases). CDR1 is LGHDT and CDR2 is YNNKEL in the germline V gene (reference sequence). The ends were cut back, 8 bases at V and 10 bases at J, with 12 bases in the middle. The CDR3 runs to 11 residues. The CDR3 spells CASSGSGEQFF. As DNA, the CDR3 is TGTGCCAGCTCGGGAAGCGGGGAGCAGTTCTTC.